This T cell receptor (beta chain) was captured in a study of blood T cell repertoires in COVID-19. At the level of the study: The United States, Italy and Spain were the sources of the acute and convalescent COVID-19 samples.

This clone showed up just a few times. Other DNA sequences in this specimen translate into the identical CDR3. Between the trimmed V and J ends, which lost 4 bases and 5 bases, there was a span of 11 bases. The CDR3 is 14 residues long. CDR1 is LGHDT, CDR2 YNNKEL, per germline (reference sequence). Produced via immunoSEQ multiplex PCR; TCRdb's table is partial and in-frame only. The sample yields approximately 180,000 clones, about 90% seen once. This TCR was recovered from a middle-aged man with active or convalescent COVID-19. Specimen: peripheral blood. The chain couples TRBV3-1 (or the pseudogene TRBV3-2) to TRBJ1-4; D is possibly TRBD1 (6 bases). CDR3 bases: TGTGCCAGCAGCCCGGGGGGCGCGAATGAAAAACTGTTTTTT. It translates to CASSPGGANEKLFF.